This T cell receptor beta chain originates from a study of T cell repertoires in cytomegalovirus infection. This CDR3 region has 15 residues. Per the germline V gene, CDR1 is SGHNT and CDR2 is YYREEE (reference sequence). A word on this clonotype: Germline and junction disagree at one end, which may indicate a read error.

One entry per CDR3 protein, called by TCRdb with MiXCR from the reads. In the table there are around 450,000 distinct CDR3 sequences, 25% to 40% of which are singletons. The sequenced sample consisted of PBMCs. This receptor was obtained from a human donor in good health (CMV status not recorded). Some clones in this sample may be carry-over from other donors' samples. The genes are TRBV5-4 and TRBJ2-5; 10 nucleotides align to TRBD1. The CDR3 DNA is TGTGCCAGCACCTTGGAGGGGACAGGGGTAGAGACCCAGTACTTC. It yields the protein CASTLEGTGVETQYF.